The 24 T cell receptor beta chains reported below all come from one sample, sequenced in a study of sequential checkpoint blockade in melanoma. The protocol was immunoSEQ multiplex PCR, while the TCRdb copy is restricted to in-frame clones and leaves out a portion. The sample gives about 20,000 clones, over 60% of which show up once; roughly a fifth is in the top ten. As for treatment: randomized to nivolumab then ipilimumab (arm A) or the reverse (arm B). Source: CD8+ T cells sorted from blood (inferred from file names), taken from a patient given nivolumab and ipilimumab in sequence. The receptors stem from a human donor with melanoma.

This chain uses TRBV28 with TRBJ2-7, with 7 bases identical to TRBD1. The V gene's germline CDR1 is MDHEN and CDR2 SYDVKM. CDR3 length: 13 residues. The J segment lost 3 bases and the V segment lost 6 bases, leaving 5 bases of the junction unmatched. CDR3 protein: CASSKDRNYEQYF. CDR3 sequence (DNA): TGTGCCAGCAGCAAGGACAGGAACTACGAGCAGTACTTC.

J is TRBJ1-3 and V is TRBV19; TRBD1 agrees at 7 bases. This CDR3 has 16 residues. V lost 6 bases and J lost 0; bases outside the gene matches: 8. Germline CDR1 LNHDA, CDR2 SQIVND (reference sequence). In DNA, the CDR3 is TGTGCCAGTAGGGATCCCAGGGGGACCTCTGGAAACACCATATATTTT. Encoded protein: CASRDPRGTSGNTIYF.

This clone was observed a few times. The conserved phenylalanine or tryptophan is not found at the CDR3 terminus, so this likely reflects a read error. It is unclear where the CDR3 begins or ends on the DNA, so no DNA is shown, and the CDR3 is as TCRdb lists it. This chain links TRBV15 with TRBJ2-7; the table's D gene call, TRBD1, was not cross checked with the DNA. Counting both end residues, the CDR3 totals 12 amino acids. Germline values: CDR1 LNHNV, CDR2 YYDKDF (reference sequence). CDR3: CATSGPDRGHSY.

The CDR3 nucleotides read TGCGCCAGCAGCCATCAGACAGGGCCTGCGGATTCACCCCTCCACTTT. It yields the protein CASSHQTGPADSPLHF. The chain is built from TRBV4-1 and TRBJ1-6, with TRBD1 identical over 7 bases. With 3 bases clipped from V and 8 bases from J, the junction kept 10 bases outside the gene matches. CDR1 MGHRA and CDR2 YSYEKL come from the germline V gene. The length of the CDR3 is 16 residues.

V gene TRBV27 combines with J gene TRBJ1-4, with a tentative D call TRBD1 (5 bases). V shed 4 bases and J shed 7 bases, with 13 bases lying between them. Germline V lookup: CDR1 MNHEY, CDR2 SMNVEV (reference sequence). This CDR3 spans 14 amino acids. CDR3 loop: CASSSLDRTEKLFF. For the CDR3, the DNA is TGTGCCAGCAGTTCCCTAGACAGAACTGAAAAACTGTTTTTT.

V is TRBV7-9 and J is TRBJ2-7; the D gene is possibly TRBD1 (5 bases). Germline assignment: CDR1 SEHNR and CDR2 FQNEAQ (reference sequence). The CDR3 runs to 14 residues. V was shortened by 2 bases and J by 2 bases, with 10 bases between the two germline ends. CDR3 protein: CASSLTDSAYEQYF. CDR3 DNA sequence: TGTGCCAGCAGCTTAACTGACAGCGCCTACGAGCAGTACTTC.

This clone was detected a few times. One end of the junction varies from germline; a read error may be responsible. This chain links TRBV11-2 with TRBJ1-2; possible D gene TRBD1, 5 bases. The CDR3 is made up of 16 amino acids. The germline gives CDR1 SGHAT, CDR2 FQNNGV. The CDR3 DNA reads as TGCGCCAGCAGCCCAAGAACCACCGGGACTGTCTATGGCTACACCTTC. Its translation: CASSPRTTGTVYGYTF.

This chain links TRBV7-2 with TRBJ1-1; 7 bases are a match to TRBD1. Germline V lookup: CDR1 SGHTA, CDR2 FQGNSA. V was pared by 8 bases and J by 1 base, with 7 bases of the junction left unmatched. CDR3 length equals 14 residues. CDR3 loop: CASHEGGTNTEAFF. The CDR3, as DNA: TGTGCCAGCCACGAAGGGGGCACGAACACTGAAGCTTTCTTT.

This clone was found once. This rearrangement joins TRBV5-1 to TRBJ2-7, with a possible D match to TRBD1 (6 bases). The germline CDR1 and CDR2 sequences are SGHRS and YFSETQ. V dropped 5 bases and J dropped 0 bases, with 12 bases sitting between them. CDR3 length: 14 amino acids. The CDR3 region is CASRDRDTSYEQYF. The CDR3, as DNA: TGCGCCAGCAGGGACCGGGACACCTCCTACGAGCAGTACTTC.

This clone was seen only a few times. The chain carries TRBV28 and TRBJ1-1, with 7 bases that match TRBD1. This CDR3 has 15 amino acids. The germline gives CDR1 MDHEN, CDR2 SYDVKM. Trimming at V came to 8 bases and at J to 0 bases, leaving 9 bases not matched to a gene. CDR3 sequence (DNA): TGTGCCAGCGATTCGGCGGGACAGTTGAACACTGAAGCTTTCTTT. Protein product: CASDSAGQLNTEAFF.

V usage is TRBV15 and J usage is TRBJ1-2; tentatively, D is TRBD1 (5 bases). Deletions cut 5 bases from V and 7 bases from J, with 17 bases between. The germline V gene has CDR1 LNHNV and CDR2 YYDKDF (reference sequence). The CDR3 loop spans 14 amino acids. The CDR3, as DNA: TGTGCCACCAGCGAGGAAGACAGAGATGGTGGCTACACCTTC. Its protein product is CATSEEDRDGGYTF.

This sequence joins TRBV9 and TRBJ2-1; D is possibly TRBD1 (6 bases). The CDR3 contains 15 residues. The V gene's germline CDR1 is SGDLS and CDR2 YYNGEE. The V end lost 3 bases, the J end lost 0 bases, and 10 bases lay between the germline ends. The CDR3 DNA sequence: TGTGCCAGCAGCGACAACAGGGCCTCCTACAATGAGCAGTTCTTC. Its translation: CASSDNRASYNEQFF.

This clone was detected only a few times. The chain carries TRBV2 and TRBJ1-5; 7 nucleotides match TRBD1. The germline CDR1 and CDR2 sequences are SNHLY and FYNNEI. Trimming cost V 5 bases and J 7 bases; bases outside gene matches: 5. CDR3 length: 13 amino acids. CDR3 sequence reads: CASSKGAGQPQHF. The CDR3 DNA reads TGTGCCAGCAGTAAGGGGGCAGGACAGCCCCAGCATTTT.

The chain has TRBV25-1 and TRBJ1-2; D may be TRBD1 (6 bases). This CDR3 is built from 12 residues. CDR1 and CDR2 (germline): MGHDK, SYGVNS. The V and J ends lost 8 bases and 8 bases respectively, with 15 bases between them. The CDR3 is CASGEIRGGYTF. CDR3 bases: TGTGCCAGCGGGGAGATCAGGGGCGGCTACACCTTC.

V gene TRBV9 combines with J gene TRBJ2-7; TRBD2 is a possible D gene (7 bases). Trimming shortened V by 4 bases and J by 2 bases, and 19 bases separated the two germline ends. The germline V gene has CDR1 SGDLS and CDR2 YYNGEE. This CDR3 comprises 16 residues. This CDR3 is CASSPRKGGATYEQYF. CDR3 coding DNA: TGTGCCAGCAGCCCGCGAAAGGGGGGGGCGACCTACGAGCAGTACTTC.

V is TRBV29-1 and J is TRBJ2-7; TRBD1 matches 8 bases. V was clipped by 6 bases and J by 5 bases; unmatched bases: 6. Germline assignment: CDR1 SQVTM and CDR2 ANQGSEA. The CDR3 is made up of 12 amino acids. CDR3 coding DNA: TGCAGCGTCCGGACAGGGTTGGACGAGCAGTACTTC. Its protein product is CSVRTGLDEQYF.

V gene TRBV19 combines with J gene TRBJ1-5; D not resolved. This CDR3 has 16 residues. With 3 bases removed from V and 0 bases from J, the gap between germline ends came to 12 bases. Germline CDR1 reads LNHDA; CDR2 reads SQIVND (reference sequence). This chain's CDR3 is CASSIPWRNSNQPQHF. As DNA, the CDR3 is TGTGCCAGTAGTATCCCCTGGCGGAATAGCAATCAGCCCCAGCATTTT.

The V call is TRBV19, the J call TRBJ1-1; weak D call: TRBD1 (5 bases). The CDR3 sequence is 12 residues long. Trimming took 5 bases from V and 10 from J, leaving 14 bases between them. Germline assignment: CDR1 LNHDA and CDR2 SQIVND (reference sequence). The chain's CDR3 is CASSLIAGGAFF. The CDR3, as DNA: TGTGCCAGTAGTCTCATCGCGGGGGGAGCTTTCTTT. The full variable domain, with the rest looked up from reference TRBV19 and TRBJ1-1, is DGGITQSPKYLFRKEGQNVTLSCEQNLNHDAMYWYRQDPGQGLRLIYYSQIVNDFQKGDIAEGYSVSREKKESFPLTVTSAQKNPTAFYLCASSLIAGGAFFGQGTRLTVV.

Details on this clone: The junction departs from the called germline gene at one end, perhaps through a read error. The V call is TRBV11-2, the J call TRBJ1-2, with a tentative D call TRBD1 (6 bases). CDR1 and CDR2 from the germline V gene are SGHAT and FQNNGV. This CDR3 is 15 amino acids long. CDR3 in amino acids: CASSPVWGRDYCYTF. CDR3 DNA: TGTGCCAGCAGCCCCGTCTGGGGGCGCGACTATTGCTACACCTTC.

This rearrangement joins TRBV6-1 to TRBJ2-5; 9 bases align to TRBD1. Germline CDR1 reads MNHNS; CDR2 reads SASEGT. The CDR3 runs 16 residues. Losses at the gene ends were 3 bases for V and 2 bases for J; bases not matched to a gene: 7. CDR3 sequence: CASSDGDRAVQETQYF. CDR3 sequence (DNA): TGTGCCAGCAGTGATGGGGACAGGGCCGTTCAAGAGACCCAGTACTTC.

The genes are TRBV19 and TRBJ2-7; TRBD1 is a possible D gene (6 bases). Between the trimmed V and J ends, which lost 5 bases and 3 bases, there was a span of 14 bases. CDR3 size: 14 residues. Germline V gene sequence: CDR1 LNHDA, CDR2 SQIVND (reference sequence). DNA for the CDR3: TGTGCCAGTAGTCCGAAAGAGGGGGACTACGAGCAGTACTTC. It translates to CASSPKEGDYEQYF.

This clone was observed a handful of times. V is TRBV9 and J is TRBJ2-7, with 15 nucleotides matching TRBD2. V lost 5 bases to trimming and J lost 6 bases; unmatched junction nucleotides: 9. Germline V lookup: CDR1 SGDLS, CDR2 YYNGEE. This CDR3 has 16 amino acids. This CDR3 reads CASSYTPGLAGGEQYF. For the CDR3, the DNA is TGTGCCAGCAGTTACACCCCGGGACTAGCGGGAGGCGAGCAGTACTTC.

The gene calls are TRBV27 and TRBJ2-7; D is possibly TRBD1 (6 bases). Germline V gene data show CDR1 as MNHEY and CDR2 as SMNVEV (reference sequence). The CDR3 extends over 14 amino acids. Trimming removed 1 base from V and 3 bases from J, with 10 bases in between. The CDR3: CASSLFHRDYEQYF. The CDR3 region has the DNA TGTGCCAGCAGTTTATTTCACAGGGACTACGAGCAGTACTTC.

This clone was seen just once. The rearrangement uses TRBV6-1 and TRBJ1-1; 11 bases agree with TRBD1. The germline gives CDR1 MNHNS, CDR2 SASEGT. The CDR3 consists of 18 residues. After removal of 4 bases from V and 5 bases from J, the junction contained 15 bases not matched to a gene. The CDR3 DNA reads TGTGCCAGCAGTGGGGACAGGGGGTCAATGGGCGGTTGGACTGAAGCTTTCTTT. It codes for CASSGDRGSMGGWTEAFF.